One and the same sample provided the 23 T cell receptor beta chains below, sequenced in a study of B cell selection in AIRE deficiency. Regulatory T cells were sorted as CD4+CD25hiCD127low/negative. Generated by immunoSEQ multiplex PCR, the TCRdb table keeps only in-frame clones and is missing some. The sample has tens of thousands of clones; 80% to 95% are singletons. The sequencing input was CD4+CD25+ Tregs sorted from PBMCs. The receptors come from a human donor in good health.

J is TRBJ2-3 and V is TRBV2, with unresolved D. The germline CDR1 and CDR2 sequences are SNHLY and FYNNEI. Trimming removed 7 bases from V and 0 bases from J, with 5 bases in between. The CDR3 has 12 amino acids. The CDR3 bases are TGTGCCAGCACCCAAAGCACAGATACGCAGTATTTT. Translation gives CASTQSTDTQYF.

This rearrangement joins TRBV5-4 to TRBJ2-3; D is ambiguous. The CDR3 sequence is 13 residues long. Germline V gives CDR1 SGHNT, CDR2 YYREEE (reference sequence). V was trimmed by 1 base and J by 1 base, leaving 4 bases between them. In DNA form, the CDR3 reads TGTGCCAGCAGCTTGTTAGGCACAGATACGCAGTATTTT. It is translated as CASSLLGTDTQYF.

This chain uses TRBV11-2 with TRBJ2-1, with D unclear. There are 10 residues in the CDR3. The germline CDR1 and CDR2 sequences are SGHAT and FQNNGV. V lost 1 base to trimming and J lost 16 bases, with 8 bases between them. The CDR3 DNA is TGTGCCAGCAGCTTAGGTTCGGATTTCTTC. Protein sequence: CASSLGSDFF.

J is TRBJ2-5 and V is TRBV10-3; 14 positions match TRBD2. The CDR3 contains 17 residues. The J segment lost 1 base and the V segment lost 4 bases, leaving 5 bases of the junction unmatched. Germline CDR1 is ENHRY and CDR2 is SYGVKD. CDR3 sequence: CAISGSGLAGVQETQYF. CDR3 DNA sequence: TGTGCCATCAGTGGTTCGGGACTAGCGGGAGTCCAAGAGACCCAGTACTTC.

The J gene is TRBJ2-7, the V gene TRBV5-1; D unclear. The CDR3 runs to 13 residues. The germline CDR1 and CDR2 sequences are SGHRS and YFSETQ. Trimming removed 4 bases from V and 6 bases from J, with 14 bases in between. The CDR3 DNA reads as TGCGCCAGCAGCCCCCTAACCGGCGTCGAGCAGTACTTC. The encoded protein is CASSPLTGVEQYF.

This rearrangement joins TRBV7-2 to TRBJ2-5; D call uncertain. The CDR3 sequence is 12 residues long. Germline V CDR1 and CDR2: SGHTA, FQGNSA. Between the trimmed V and J ends, which lost 5 bases and 9 bases, there was a span of 13 bases. Here the CDR3 reads CASSMDGPSQYF. Here the CDR3 DNA reads TGTGCCAGCAGCATGGACGGGCCGTCCCAGTACTTC. Combining the CDR3 with reference TRBV7-2 and TRBJ2-5 gives the whole variable domain GAGVSQSPSNKVTEKGKDVELRCDPISGHTALYWYRQSLGQGLEFLIYFQGNSAPDKSGLPSDRFSAERTGGSVSTLTIQRTQQEDSAVYLCASSMDGPSQYFGPGTRLLVL.

V usage is TRBV7-2 and J usage is TRBJ1-5; 8 nucleotides align to TRBD1. The CDR3 spans 14 residues. The germline V gene encodes CDR1 SGHTA and CDR2 FQGNSA. With V trimmed by 3 bases and J by 6 bases, 4 bases remained unmatched. The CDR3 bases are TGTGCCAGCAGCTTCCCCGGGACAGGTCAGCCCCAGCATTTT. Amino acid sequence: CASSFPGTGQPQHF.

The chain links TRBV6-5 to TRBJ1-2, with D hard to call. The germline CDR1 and CDR2 sequences are MNHEY and SVGAGI. Trimming stripped 0 bases from V and 2 bases from J, with 10 bases between. This CDR3 spans 15 amino acids. The CDR3 region is CASSYSGRRNYGYTF. CDR3 DNA sequence: TGTGCCAGCAGTTACTCTGGCCGGCGGAACTATGGCTACACCTTC.

This chain uses TRBV5-1 with TRBJ2-1, with D hard to call. The CDR3 spans 15 residues. Germline CDR1 reads SGHRS; CDR2 reads YFSETQ. V was clipped by 4 bases and J by 0 bases, with 11 bases between them. CDR3 region: CASSVLSGSYNEQFF. The DNA of the CDR3 is TGCGCCAGCAGCGTTCTCTCGGGCTCCTACAATGAGCAGTTCTTC.

This chain connects TRBV15 to TRBJ1-2, with no clear D. This CDR3 is 14 amino acids long. Deletions cut 2 bases from V and 0 bases from J, with 7 bases between. Germline V CDR1 and CDR2: LNHNV, YYDKDF (reference sequence). For the CDR3, the DNA is TGTGCCACCAGCAGATACGCGACTAACTATGGCTACACCTTC. Its protein product is CATSRYATNYGYTF.

This clone occurred a few times. The rearrangement joins TRBV21-1 to TRBJ2-5; the DNA was not compared with TRBD2, the D call given in the table. TRBV21-1 is labeled a pseudogene. This CDR3 spans 14 amino acids. The CDR3 nucleotides are TGTGCCAGCAGCAATGCGGGGACGGAAGAGACCCAGTACTTC. Its translation is CASSNAGTEETQYF.

The CDR3 coding sequence is TGTGCCAGCTCGGCGGTTTTCGGACCAGATGAAAAACTGTTTTTT. Amino acids: CASSAVFGPDEKLFF. The rearrangement joins TRBV18 to TRBJ1-4; D unresolved. Trimming removed 6 bases at V and 6 bases at J, with 17 bases between. CDR1 KGHSH and CDR2 LQKENI come from the germline V gene. The CDR3 spans 15 residues. Combining the CDR3 with reference TRBV18 and TRBJ1-4 gives the whole variable domain NAGVMQNPRHLVRRRGQEARLRCSPMKGHSHVYWYRQLPEEGLKFMVYLQKENIIDESGMPKERFSAEFPKEGPSILRIQQVVRGDSAAYFCASSAVFGPDEKLFFGSGTQLSVL.

V is TRBV7-8 and J is TRBJ2-4; 12 bases line up with TRBD2. Germline values: CDR1 SGHVS, CDR2 FQNEAQ. V shed 4 bases and J 4 bases; nucleotides not matched to a gene: 8. The CDR3 has 17 amino acids. This CDR3 reads CASSWTSGAPRKNIQYF. The CDR3 coding sequence is TGTGCCAGCAGCTGGACTAGCGGGGCCCCTCGGAAAAACATTCAGTACTTC.

The chain combines TRBV10-2 with TRBJ2-3; 7 nucleotides align to TRBD2. CDR1 and CDR2 from the germline V gene are WSHSY and SAAADI. Losses at the gene ends were 7 bases for V and 5 bases for J; bases not matched to a gene: 6. The length of the CDR3 is 13 residues. The CDR3 region is CASNPAGLDTQYF. CDR3 coding DNA: TGCGCCAGCAATCCAGCGGGGCTAGATACGCAGTATTTT.

The genes are TRBV25-1 and TRBJ1-2; D is possibly TRBD1 (6 bases). V was clipped by 1 base and J by 2 bases, with 20 bases between them. Per the germline V gene, CDR1 is MGHDK and CDR2 is SYGVNS. The CDR3 is 18 residues long. In DNA, the CDR3 is TGTGCCAGCAGTGAATTAGGGGGAGGGCTCCCACAAAACTATGGCTACACCTTC. It specifies CASSELGGGLPQNYGYTF.

The chain couples TRBV6-1 to TRBJ1-1; D uncertain. The germline CDR1 and CDR2 sequences are MNHNS and SASEGT. The length of the CDR3 is 11 residues. Trimming removed 8 bases from V and 1 base from J, with 5 bases in between. In DNA, the CDR3 is TGTGCCAGCTCTAAGAACACTGAAGCTTTCTTT. As protein: CASSKNTEAFF.

This clone was seen once. The chain has TRBV19 and TRBJ1-1, with TRBD1 as a possible D gene (6 bases). Germline CDR1 reads LNHDA; CDR2 reads SQIVND (reference sequence). Trimming took off 1 base at V and 5 bases at J, with 17 bases between the two ends. This CDR3 comprises 16 residues. CDR3 in DNA: TGTGCCAGTAGTATAGGGCGGTGGGCCCAGGGGACTGAAGCTTTCTTT. It translates to CASSIGRWAQGTEAFF. Combining the CDR3 with reference TRBV19 and TRBJ1-1 gives the whole variable domain DGGITQSPKYLFRKEGQNVTLSCEQNLNHDAMYWYRQDPGQGLRLIYYSQIVNDFQKGDIAEGYSVSREKKESFPLTVTSAQKNPTAFYLCASSIGRWAQGTEAFFGQGTRLTVV.

The gene calls are TRBV5-1 and TRBJ2-3, with D uncertain. Germline V lookup: CDR1 SGHRS, CDR2 YFSETQ. The V gene lost 4 bases and the J gene lost 2 bases, with 11 bases spanning the gap. This CDR3 is built from 14 residues. CDR3 nucleotides: TGCGCCAGCAGCACAGCAGCCTTCACAGATACGCAGTATTTT. It translates to CASSTAAFTDTQYF.

The rearrangement joins TRBV6-5 to TRBJ1-6; D not certain. V was pared by 7 bases and J by 9 bases, with 16 bases between. Germline CDR1 reads MNHEY; CDR2 reads SVGAGI. The CDR3 runs 14 residues. The CDR3 here is CASTPIGGRSPLHF. Written as DNA, the CDR3 is TGTGCCAGCACTCCGATAGGCGGTCGTTCACCCCTCCACTTT.

This rearrangement joins TRBV27 to TRBJ1-4; D remains unclear. Germline V gene sequence: CDR1 MNHEY, CDR2 SMNVEV (reference sequence). The germline V and J ends were trimmed by 5 bases and 8 bases, with 12 bases remaining between them. This CDR3 spans 13 amino acids. The CDR3 DNA follows: TGTGCCAGCAGTAAGGGTCGAGTCGAAAAACTGTTTTTT. The encoded protein is CASSKGRVEKLFF. Based on the CDR3 plus reference TRBV27 and TRBJ1-4, the full variable domain is EAQVTQNPRYLITVTGKKLTVTCSQNMNHEYMSWYRQDPGLGLRQIYYSMNVEVTDKGDVPEGYKVSRKEKRNFPLILESPSPNQTSLYFCASSKGRVEKLFFGSGTQLSVL.

The rearrangement joins TRBV10-3 to TRBJ2-7, with D possibly called TRBD1 or TRBD2 (5 bases each). Germline CDR1 reads ENHRY; CDR2 reads SYGVKD. The CDR3 extends over 15 amino acids. V was shortened by 4 bases and J by 1 base, with 14 bases between the two germline ends. The DNA for the CDR3 is TGTGCCATCAGTGGGGGGTCCGCCGAATCCTACGAGCAGTACTTC. Its translation: CAISGGSAESYEQYF.

The gene calls are TRBV5-4 and TRBJ2-7; 11 bases agree with TRBD2. This CDR3 has 15 residues. Germline-derived CDR1 and CDR2 are SGHNT and YYREEE (reference sequence). The V and J ends lost 1 base and 2 bases, in that order; junction bases with no gene match: 2. The CDR3 reads CASSLQTSGAYEQYF. The CDR3 bases are TGTGCCAGCAGCTTGCAGACTAGCGGGGCCTACGAGCAGTACTTC.

This chain connects TRBV21-1 to TRBJ2-4; the table calls TRBD1, which could not be checked here. TRBV21-1 is tagged as a pseudogene. This CDR3 spans 13 amino acids. The CDR3 DNA is TGTGCCATGCGGGACAGGGGAGGGAACATTCAGTACTTC. Protein: CAMRDRGGNIQYF.